In this sample, the clone carrying this TCR beta chain turned up a few times. The antigen is not known. MiXCR, applied by TCRdb to the reads, yields one record per CDR3 protein. The data hold approximately 600,000 distinct CDR3 sequences, with over 35% observed a single time. This sample is part of a study of T cell repertoires in cytomegalovirus infection. Study-wide background: Matching HLA type, along with CMV infection, was indicated by public TCR beta signatures. Study results and caveats: What dominated the ex vivo response were HLA-C-restricted CMV-specific TCR beta clonotypes.

The sequence derives from a human donor in good health (CMV status not recorded). Some clones in this sample may be carry-over from other donors' samples. Material: cultured PBMCs, obtained from culture after CMV antigen stimulation.

The CDR3 nucleotides are TGTGCCAGCAAGGTTCCGAACACCGGGGAGCTGTTTTTT. Its translation: CASKVPNTGELFF. The chain recombines TRBV28 with TRBJ2-2; D remains ambiguous. V was shortened by 7 bases and J by 0 bases, with 6 bases between the two germline ends. There are 13 residues in the CDR3. Germline V lookup: CDR1 MDHEN, CDR2 SYDVKM.